This T cell receptor beta chain was sequenced in a study of Ad26.COV2.S vaccination and SARS-CoV-2 variants. Study background: As a participant in COV1001, the donor was in the Ad26.COV2.S trial arm.

Using immunoSEQ multiplex PCR, the repertoire was profiled, and TCRdb retains in-frame clones only, with some absent. The repertoire holds some 390,000 clones, with around 85% as singletons. Sample treatment: around 19 received Ad26.COV2.S at low or high dose, single or two shots; 5 received placebo; per-sample allocation not given. The study sampled participants on day 63 after the first vaccine or placebo injection. In the vaccine, an Ad26 vector expressed the SARS-CoV-2 spike of the Wuhan strain. The germline CDR1 and CDR2 sequences are LGHDT and YNNKEL (reference sequence). V trimming: 0 bases; J trimming: 6 bases; junction bases outside the gene matches: 6. The CDR3 consists of 16 residues. As for this clone: Antigen unknown.

Findings of the study overall: The study found similar non-spike TCR breadth in vaccine and placebo recipients. Placebo recipients trailed vaccine recipients in spike-specific TCR breadth.

J is TRBJ2-3 and V is TRBV3-1 (or the pseudogene TRBV3-2); 10 bases map to TRBD2. This clonotype was obtained from a person between 18 and 65 years old who received the Ad26.COV2.S COVID-19 vaccine or a placebo. Material: peripheral blood, obtained in a trial of Ad26.COV2.S vaccine versus placebo. The CDR3 DNA follows: TGTGCCAGCAGCCAAGATTCTAGCGGGGGACGGGATACGCAGTATTTT. As protein: CASSQDSSGGRDTQYF.